This entry describes one T cell receptor (beta chain). Assay: immunoSEQ multiplex PCR; the TCRdb copy retains only in-frame clones and omits some. The sample consists of roughly 5,200 clones, 65% to 85% of them appearing once. This entry is derived from a study of chemoradiotherapy in HPV16-positive cancers. V lost 3 bases and J lost 5, with 7 bases in between. The CDR3 runs 13 residues. Germline CDR1 is SNHLY and CDR2 is FYNNEI. Repeated repertoire sampling spanned the course of chemoradiotherapy. This receptor was identified in a human donor with HPV-associated anogenital cancer. The chain is built from TRBV2 and TRBJ2-2; D gene ambiguous. The sample consisted of tumor tissue, taken from a patient who underwent chemoradiotherapy. The CDR3 nucleotides read TGTGCCAGCAGTGAGGGGATTACCGGGGAGCTGTTTTTT. This sequence encodes CASSEGITGELFF. The full variable domain, rest sourced from reference TRBV2 and TRBJ2-2, is EPEVTQTPSHQVTQMGQEVILRCVPISNHLYFYWYRQILGQKVEFLVSFYNNEISEKSEIFDDQFSVERPDGSNFTLKIRSTKLEDSAMYFCASSEGITGELFFGEGSRLTVL.